These 17 T cell receptor beta chains were sequenced from one sample in a study of T cells expressing NK-cell markers. Reanalyzing the 5' RACE reads, TCRdb keeps one entry per CDR3 protein, without DNA. The sample features about 460,000 distinct CDR3 sequences, with more than 1.4% in its top ten. Input material: blood T cells: a sorted CD56 or NKG2C T cell subset, CD4+ or CD8+ T cells, or bulk PBMC T cells (not recorded which). The receptor source for this set is a woman aged 50 to 65 in good health.

The chain joins TRBV15 to TRBJ2-4; TCRdb returns TRBD1, unconfirmable since there is no DNA. This CDR3 contains 17 residues. Germline V gives CDR1 LNHNV, CDR2 YYDKDF (reference sequence). The CDR3 region is CATSRDRGKDSKNIQYF.

The rearrangement links TRBV29-1 to TRBJ2-4; with no DNA, the TCRdb D assignment of TRBD2 cannot be verified. The CDR3 loop spans 11 amino acids. CDR1 is SQVTM and CDR2 is ANQGSEA in the germline V gene. CDR3 in amino acids: CSGGEVGIQYF.

CDR3 in amino acids: CATSDVPGSNNEQFF. This chain connects TRBV24-1 to TRBJ2-1; TCRdb lists TRBD1, though no DNA is available to test this call. CDR3 length equals 15 residues. CDR1 is KGHDR, CDR2 SFDVKD, per germline.

CDR3: CASRRDRGLREKLFF. V is TRBV5-1 and J is TRBJ1-4; TCRdb's D call, TRBD1, is unchecked because there is no DNA. From germline, CDR1 is SGHRS and CDR2 YFSETQ. The CDR3 has 15 amino acids.

The V call is TRBV6-5, the J call TRBJ2-3; TCRdb lists TRBD1, though no DNA is available to test this call. This CDR3 has 12 residues. The V gene's germline CDR1 is MNHEY and CDR2 SVGAGI. This chain's CDR3 is CASSRDRQTQYF.

This chain joins TRBV6-5 and TRBJ2-1; absent DNA, TCRdb's TRBD1 call cannot be checked. The CDR3 has 11 amino acids. CDR1 is MNHEY, CDR2 SVGAGI, per germline. The CDR3 reads CAAKSSGQQFF.

This chain joins TRBV11-2 and TRBJ2-3; checking the TCRdb D call of TRBD1 is not possible without DNA. Germline V gene data show CDR1 as SGHAT and CDR2 as FQNNGV. The CDR3 contains 14 residues. The CDR3 reads CASTWGGATDTQYF.

V and J are TRBV12-3 or TRBV12-4 and TRBJ2-5; TCRdb proposes TRBD2, but this gene call is untestable without DNA. This CDR3 has 13 amino acids. This chain's CDR3 is CASSFREPETQYF.

The gene calls are TRBV10-1 and TRBJ1-1. The CDR3 loop spans 13 amino acids. Germline values: CDR1 WNHNN, CDR2 SYGVQD (reference sequence). Here the CDR3 reads CASSDSLNTEAFF.

The V gene is TRBV7-8, the J gene TRBJ2-3; no DNA is available, so the TRBD1 call from TCRdb remains unchecked. Germline CDR1 reads SGHVS; CDR2 reads FQNEAQ. The CDR3 is 15 amino acids. The CDR3 here is CASSQPSRGSDTQYF. The variable domain in full, completed from reference TRBV7-8 and TRBJ2-3, reads GAGVSQSPRYKVAKRGQDVALRCDPISGHVSLFWYQQALGQGPEFLTYFQNEAQLDKSGLPSDRFFAERPEGSVSTLKIQRTQQEDSAVYLCASSQPSRGSDTQYFGPGTRLTVL.

The V gene is TRBV7-8, the J gene TRBJ2-1. This CDR3 spans 15 amino acids. The germline V gene encodes CDR1 SGHVS and CDR2 FQNEAQ. The CDR3: CASSQTRISYNEQFF.

J is TRBJ2-7 and V is TRBV2; TCRdb's D gene call, TRBD1, goes unchecked for lack of DNA. The CDR3 sequence is 14 residues long. From germline, CDR1 is SNHLY and CDR2 FYNNEI. The CDR3 region is CASRPGTATYEQYF.

This CDR3 is CASSRGVHTGELFF. V usage is TRBV6-5 and J usage is TRBJ2-2; as DNA is missing, the TRBD1 call by TCRdb cannot be tested. This CDR3 is 14 amino acids long. The germline gives CDR1 MNHEY, CDR2 SVGAGI.

The rearrangement joins TRBV11-2 to TRBJ2-7; the TRBD2 assignment by TCRdb is unverifiable without DNA. The CDR3 spans 15 residues. The germline CDR1 and CDR2 sequences are SGHAT and FQNNGV. This chain's CDR3 is CASSLSGTALGEQYF. The full variable domain, with the rest looked up from reference TRBV11-2 and TRBJ2-7, is EAGVAQSPRYKIIEKRQSVAFWCNPISGHATLYWYQQILGQGPKLLIQFQNNGVVDDSQLPKDRFSAERLKGVDSTLKIQPAKLEDSAVYLCASSLSGTALGEQYFGPGTRLTVT.

This chain uses TRBV6-5 with TRBJ1-1; the TCRdb D gene call, TRBD1, has no DNA to confirm it. The germline V gene encodes CDR1 MNHEY and CDR2 SVGAGI. CDR3 length equals 12 residues. The chain's CDR3 is CASRTAGAGAFF.

The gene calls are TRBV11-1 and TRBJ2-1; TCRdb calls TRBD2, which cannot be checked without DNA. CDR1 is SGHAT, CDR2 FQDESV, per germline (reference sequence). The CDR3 loop spans 16 amino acids. CDR3 region: CASSLDSGNLGNEQFF.

This chain connects TRBV29-1 to TRBJ1-1; the TCRdb call, TRBD1, lacks DNA for checking. The CDR3 extends over 11 amino acids. The germline gives CDR1 SQVTM, CDR2 ANQGSEA. CDR3 sequence reads: CSVHRGPFGFF.